The sample holds a few counts of the clone carrying this T cell receptor beta chain. The antigen is unknown. This entry belongs to a study of cytomegalovirus exposure and HLA in healthy donors. Study outcomes and limitations: The authors later found HLA-associated TCR beta chains more clonally expanded than equally common others. Prior analysis indicated that the majority of TCR beta V segments exhibited productivity approximately 90% or approximately 30% of the time.

J gave up 5 bases and V 5 bases, and 11 bases lay outside the gene matches. The CDR3 runs to 15 residues. Per germline, CDR1 SQVTM and CDR2 ANQGSEA. This PCR relied on a set of 60 Vbeta primers and 13 Jbeta primers. Assay: immunoSEQ multiplex PCR; the TCRdb copy retains only in-frame clones and omits some. Seen here are about 170,000 clones, over 80% observed once, and the top ten hold just over 4.5%. Input material: PBMCs. This rearrangement joins TRBV29-1 to TRBJ1-2; the match to TRBD1 covers 10 bases. The TCR comes from a woman aged 50 to 65 in good health and CMV-seropositive. The CDR3 coding sequence is TGCAGCGTTCCTACGCGGGGACAGGGGATTTATGGCTACACCTTC. Translation gives CSVPTRGQGIYGYTF.